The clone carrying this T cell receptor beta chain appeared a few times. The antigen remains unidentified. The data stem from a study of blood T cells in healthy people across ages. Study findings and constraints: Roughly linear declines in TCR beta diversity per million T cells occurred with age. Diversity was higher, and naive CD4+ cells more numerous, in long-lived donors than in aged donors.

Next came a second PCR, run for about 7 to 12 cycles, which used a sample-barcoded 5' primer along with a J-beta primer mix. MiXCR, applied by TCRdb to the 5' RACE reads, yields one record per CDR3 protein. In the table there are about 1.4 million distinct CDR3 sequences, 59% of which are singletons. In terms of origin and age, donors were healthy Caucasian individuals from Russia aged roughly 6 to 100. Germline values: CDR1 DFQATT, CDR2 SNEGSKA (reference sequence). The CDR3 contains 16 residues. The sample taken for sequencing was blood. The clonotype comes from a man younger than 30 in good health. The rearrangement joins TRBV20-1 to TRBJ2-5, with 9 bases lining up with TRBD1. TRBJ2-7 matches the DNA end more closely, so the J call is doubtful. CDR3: CSARDIITGGSYEQYF. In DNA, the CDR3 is TGCAGTGCTAGAGATATAATCACAGGGGGCAGCTACGAGCAGTACTTC.